The present T cell receptor (beta chain) was sequenced within a study of T cell changes during pregnancy in multiple sclerosis (dated by TCRdb to the late 2010s). Turning to the overall study: The study looked at changes in the T cell repertoire across pregnancy in women with multiple sclerosis.

In this sample, this clone turned up once. What antigen it recognizes has not been identified. The sample holds no much larger clone one base away, and base qualities are not on file. The germline V gene supplies CDR1 SQVTM and CDR2 ANQGSEA. Trimming costs V 7 bases and J 5 bases, and their ends lie 8 bases apart. Inclusive of the bounding cysteine and phenylalanine, the CDR3 is 11 residues long. Only the CDR3 part of the read is kept: 33 bases, read in frame from the first base. The library was obtained by the immunoSEQ multiplex PCR assay. TCRdb limited this immuneACCESS table to in-frame rearrangements with V and J called. A share of clones is missing; checked studies link under half to unresolved V genes, and the rest is unexplained. This sample lists 70,000 or so clones; 90% to 95% were detected once. 0.4% to 0.45% of the sample is held by the ten biggest clonotypes.

Source: CD4+ T cells from peripheral blood mononuclear cells, taken before pregnancy. This receptor chain uses TRBV29-1 and TRBJ1-4; the D segment cannot be called with confidence. The source of this sequence is a female donor with multiple sclerosis, enrolled in a pregnancy study. The CDR3 protein: CSAYTNEKLFF. The nucleotide sequence reads as follows: TGCAGCGCGTACACCAATGAAAAACTGTTTTTT. With the rest looked up from the reference TRBV29-1 and TRBJ1-4 genes rather than sequenced, the full variable domain is SAVISQKPSRDICQRGTSLTIQCQVDSQVTMMFWYRQQPGQSLTLIATANQGSEATYESGFVIDKFPISRPNLTFSTLTVSNMSPEDSSIYLCSAYTNEKLFFGSGTQLSVL.